These T cell receptor beta chains were read from a single sample in a study of blood T cell repertoires in COVID-19. The assay was immunoSEQ multiplex PCR, and TCRdb's table has in-frame clones only and misses some. The sample contains tens of thousands of clones, roughly 92% of which appear only once. Source material: peripheral blood. Receptor source: a woman in her sixties or seventies with active COVID-19. The CDR3 runs from the conserved cysteine through the conserved F or W. Size tells how often a clone was seen (once, few, many) or the class of an expanded clone, and some rows leave it out.

CDR3aa	v_gene	j_gene	abundance
CASSSTGGSGNTEAFF	TRBV28	TRBJ1-1	NA
CASSIQISYEQYF	TRBV19	TRBJ2-7	NA
CASSPDRGTEAFF	TRBV12-3/TRBV12-4	TRBJ1-1	NA
CASSPRAPPRGTIYF	TRBV27	TRBJ1-3	NA
CATLPGGGASYNEQFF	TRBV3-1/TRBV3-2	TRBJ2-1	NA
CASSLGGLAANTGELFF	TRBV7-2	TRBJ2-2	once
CASSQGAGGELFF	TRBV4-1	TRBJ2-2	NA
CAWSNRGGGYTF	TRBV30	TRBJ1-2	NA
CASSLRTSRNEQFF	TRBV27	TRBJ2-1	NA
CASSAQGRTEAFF	TRBV7-8	TRBJ1-1	NA
CASSEIAGAIYNEQFF	TRBV14	TRBJ2-1	NA
CASSQELGQTGTEAFF	TRBV4-2	TRBJ1-1	NA
CASSLDRRNTEAFF	TRBV4-2	TRBJ1-1	NA
CASSYTSNSNQPQHF	TRBV6-2/TRBV6-3	TRBJ1-5	NA
CASSSLAGDDEQYF	TRBV18	TRBJ2-7	once
CASSSRQASYEQYF	TRBV27	TRBJ2-7	NA
CASSRAQGYEQYF	TRBV11-2	TRBJ2-7	NA
CASSPGGGQSTEAFF	TRBV5-1	TRBJ1-1	NA
CATSDAGTGVTGELFF	TRBV24-1	TRBJ2-2	NA
CASSTPGQGAWLTGANVLTF	TRBV19	TRBJ2-6	NA
CASRDRGQETQYF	TRBV28	TRBJ2-5	few
CASSDGGSSGDTQYF	TRBV10-1	TRBJ2-3	NA
CASSYGTATNEKLFF	TRBV6-5	TRBJ1-4	NA
CASSRGGEAKNIQYF	TRBV28	TRBJ2-4	NA
CASSVEASGGGGELFF	TRBV9	TRBJ2-2	once
CSASAGGGNQPQHF	TRBV20-1	TRBJ1-5	NA
CASSEATWLDTDTQYF	TRBV6-1	TRBJ2-3	NA
CAIRGQAGETQYF	TRBV10-3	TRBJ2-5	NA
CASSGGQVRTDTQYF	TRBV2	TRBJ2-3	NA
CASSDELTSGGTNEQFF	TRBV7-2	TRBJ2-1	NA
CASSQARTALGRFNEKLFF	TRBV4-3	TRBJ1-4	NA
CASSLVVATNEKLFF	TRBV13	TRBJ1-4	NA
CASKQQGGTEAFF	TRBV12-3/TRBV12-4	TRBJ1-1	NA
CSVEDLTSGESYNEQFF	TRBV29-1	TRBJ2-1	NA
CSAYGQGQFF	TRBV20-1	TRBJ2-1	once